Listed here are 18 T cell receptor beta chains from one sample, sequenced in a study of cytomegalovirus exposure and HLA in healthy donors. Primers included in the PCR were 60 Vbeta and 13 Jbeta primers. The method was immunoSEQ multiplex PCR; TCRdb's version includes in-frame clones alone and lacks a portion of them. This sample has around 76,000 clones, with approximately 63% found just once. Sequenced: PBMCs. These receptors were obtained from a woman between 45 and 60 years old in good health and CMV-seropositive.

The chain joins TRBV19 to TRBJ1-5; D might be TRBD1 (5 bases). Trimming took 5 bases from V and 5 from J, leaving 7 bases between them. Per the germline V gene, CDR1 is LNHDA and CDR2 is SQIVND (reference sequence). The CDR3 is 12 amino acids. The CDR3: CASSWGDQPQHF. CDR3 DNA: TGTGCCAGTAGTTGGGGGGATCAGCCCCAGCATTTT.

The J gene is TRBJ1-4, the V gene TRBV28; D is unresolved. Germline V gives CDR1 MDHEN, CDR2 SYDVKM. Trimming removed 3 bases at V and 8 bases at J, with 10 bases between. The CDR3 is made up of 13 amino acids. This CDR3 is CASSFFSVEKLFF. CDR3 bases: TGTGCCAGCAGTTTTTTTTCCGTCGAAAAACTGTTTTTT.

This sequence joins TRBV18 and TRBJ1-5; a weak D match, TRBD1 (6 bases). Per the germline V gene, CDR1 is KGHSH and CDR2 is LQKENI. V gave up 4 bases and J gave up 7 bases, with 14 bases separating them. There are 14 residues in the CDR3. In DNA form, the CDR3 reads TGTGCCAGCTCACTACAGGGCAGTAGGCAGCCCCAGCATTTT. It encodes CASSLQGSRQPQHF. The whole variable domain, filled in from reference TRBV18 and TRBJ1-5, reads NAGVMQNPRHLVRRRGQEARLRCSPMKGHSHVYWYRQLPEEGLKFMVYLQKENIIDESGMPKERFSAEFPKEGPSILRIQQVVRGDSAAYFCASSLQGSRQPQHFGDGTRLSIL.

Points on this clone: Germline and junction disagree at one end, which may indicate a read error. The chain joins TRBV5-1 to TRBJ2-1; perhaps TRBD2 as D (5 bases). The CDR3 sequence is 16 residues long. The germline gives CDR1 SGHRS, CDR2 YFSETQ. The CDR3 loop reads CASSLVVGVSYNEQFF. The CDR3 DNA reads as TGCGCCAGCAGTTTGGTGGTCGGGGTTTCCTACAATGAGCAGTTCTTC. Full variable domain (outside the CDR3, taken from reference TRBV5-1 and TRBJ2-1): KAGVTQTPRYLIKTRGQQVTLSCSPISGHRSVSWYQQTPGQGLQFLFEYFSETQRNKGNFPGRFSGRQFSNSRSEMNVSTLELGDSALYLCASSLVVGVSYNEQFFGPGTRLTVL.

The rearrangement uses TRBV11-3 and TRBJ2-3, with 7 bases matching TRBD1. CDR3 length equals 15 residues. V trimming: 1 base; J trimming: 0 bases; junction bases outside the gene matches: 1. The germline V gene encodes CDR1 SGHNT and CDR2 YENEEA. CDR3 nucleotides: TGTGCCAGCAGCTTAGGGGACAGAAGCACAGATACGCAGTATTTT. This gives the protein CASSLGDRSTDTQYF.

The V gene is TRBV6-1, the J gene TRBJ1-5; 9 bases match TRBD1. The CDR3 sequence is 14 residues long. Per the germline V gene, CDR1 is MNHNS and CDR2 is SASEGT. V trimming: 6 bases; J trimming: 4 bases; junction bases outside the gene matches: 4. The CDR3 region is CASREQGANQPQHF. The CDR3, as DNA: TGTGCCAGCAGGGAACAGGGGGCTAATCAGCCCCAGCATTTT.

The rearrangement uses TRBV10-1 and TRBJ2-1; 10 nucleotides line up with TRBD2. The CDR3 covers 15 residues. CDR1 and CDR2 (germline): WNHNN, SYGVQD (reference sequence). The V and J ends lost 2 bases and 6 bases, in that order; junction bases with no gene match: 4. The CDR3, as DNA: TGCGCCAGCAGTGAGGCCGGACTAGCGGTCAATGAGCAGTTCTTC. Protein sequence: CASSEAGLAVNEQFF.

This chain connects TRBV5-6 to TRBJ2-7, with TRBD2 matching 12 bases. Germline V gives CDR1 SGHDT, CDR2 YYEEEE. The CDR3 has 15 residues. The junction had 10 bases not matched to a gene; V was cut back by 5 bases and J by 7 bases. The CDR3 DNA reads as TGTGCCAGCAGTCGGCTAGCGGGAGGGCGTCTGGAGCAGTACTTC. As protein: CASSRLAGGRLEQYF.

This chain joins TRBV4-1 and TRBJ1-5, with a tentative D call TRBD1 (5 bases). The CDR3 runs 17 residues. Germline V gene data show CDR1 as MGHRA and CDR2 as YSYEKL. The ends were cut back, 1 base at V and 4 bases at J, with 17 bases in the middle. CDR3: CASSQVNPNRINQPQHF. In nucleotides, the CDR3 is TGCGCCAGCAGCCAAGTTAACCCTAACAGGATAAATCAGCCCCAGCATTTT.

V and J are TRBV7-2 and TRBJ1-3, with 8 bases fitting TRBD1. The CDR3 is 16 amino acids. The germline CDR1 and CDR2 sequences are SGHTA and FQGNSA. Trimming cost V 0 bases and J 4 bases; bases outside gene matches: 5. This CDR3 is CASSLATGAYGNTIYF. The CDR3 coding sequence is TGTGCCAGCAGCTTAGCGACAGGGGCTTACGGAAACACCATATATTTT.

J is TRBJ2-1 and V is TRBV19; 14 nucleotides align to TRBD2. V trimming: 1 base; J trimming: 2 bases; junction bases outside the gene matches: 4. This CDR3 region has 18 residues. Per the germline V gene, CDR1 is LNHDA and CDR2 is SQIVND (reference sequence). The CDR3 protein is CASSIVGTSGGAYNEQFF. The CDR3 bases are TGTGCCAGTAGTATAGTCGGGACTAGCGGGGGCGCCTACAATGAGCAGTTCTTC. The complete variable domain, with remaining parts taken from reference TRBV19 and TRBJ2-1, reads DGGITQSPKYLFRKEGQNVTLSCEQNLNHDAMYWYRQDPGQGLRLIYYSQIVNDFQKGDIAEGYSVSREKKESFPLTVTSAQKNPTAFYLCASSIVGTSGGAYNEQFFGPGTRLTVL.

The rearrangement joins TRBV6-6 to TRBJ1-2; 8 bases align to TRBD1. The CDR3 has 14 amino acids. Germline V gene lookup returns CDR1 MNHNY and CDR2 SVGAGI (reference sequence). Germline trimming cut 4 bases from V and 7 bases from J; bases unmatched to any gene: 8. The CDR3 sequence is CASSWPGQGLGYTF. CDR3 in DNA: TGTGCCAGCAGTTGGCCCGGACAGGGACTTGGCTACACCTTC.

The V and J genes are TRBV5-1 and TRBJ1-1; 11 bases map to TRBD1. CDR3 length: 16 residues. Germline lookup yields CDR1 SGHRS and CDR2 YFSETQ. J gave up 2 bases and V 1 base, and 4 bases lay outside the gene matches. The CDR3 nucleotides read TGCGCCAGCAGCTTGCCAGGGACAGGGGGAAACACTGAAGCTTTCTTT. This gives the protein CASSLPGTGGNTEAFF.

The J gene is TRBJ1-2, the V gene TRBV25-1; the match to TRBD1 covers 9 bases. The CDR3 spans 14 residues. Germline-derived CDR1 and CDR2 are MGHDK and SYGVNS. The V gene end was trimmed by 3 bases and the J gene end by 8 bases; junction bases not matched to a gene: 7. CDR3 coding DNA: TGTGCCAGCAGTGATTGGGACAGGGAGAGCGGCTACACCTTC. Translating gives CASSDWDRESGYTF.

This clone was seen a few times. The rearrangement joins TRBV7-2 to TRBJ2-1; perhaps TRBD2 as D (5 bases). The CDR3 sequence is 17 residues long. Germline assignment: CDR1 SGHTA and CDR2 FQGNSA. Trimming left V 0 bases short and J 7 bases short, with 19 bases between. CDR3 DNA sequence: TGTGCCAGCAGCTTAGCCCGGAGGACCCCAAATTATAATGAGCAGTTCTTC. This encodes CASSLARRTPNYNEQFF.

CDR3 loop: CASSLFEQGKNEQFF. The CDR3 region has the DNA TGTGCCAGCAGTTTATTCGAGCAGGGGAAAAATGAGCAGTTCTTC. The chain links TRBV28 to TRBJ2-1; weak D call: TRBD1 (6 bases). This CDR3 region has 15 residues. CDR1 MDHEN and CDR2 SYDVKM come from the germline V gene. The germline V and J ends were trimmed by 1 base and 7 bases, with 14 bases remaining between them.

The chain recombines TRBV7-9 with TRBJ2-3; 9 bases line up with TRBD2. V lost 2 bases and J lost 6; bases outside the gene matches: 12. Germline V lookup: CDR1 SEHNR, CDR2 FQNEAQ (reference sequence). The length of the CDR3 is 17 residues. The DNA for the CDR3 is TGTGCCAGCAGCTTAAGTGTCTCGCGGGAGGGTTGGGATACGCAGTATTTT. It encodes CASSLSVSREGWDTQYF.

The chain combines TRBV21-1 with TRBJ1-5. TRBV21-1 corresponds to a pseudogene. The CDR3 is made up of 9 amino acids. CDR3 coding DNA: TGTGCGCGGAATCAGCCCCAGCATTTT. Translating it yields CARNQPQHF.